Below, 29 T cell receptor beta chains from the same sample are listed, as sequenced in a study of blood T cell repertoires in COVID-19. The method was immunoSEQ multiplex PCR; TCRdb's version includes in-frame clones alone and lacks a portion of them. Of 110,000 or so clones listed, 70% to 90% were seen once; the top ten hold 3.4%. Sequencing was done on a sample of peripheral blood. Receptor source: a man aged 35-49 years with acute or convalescent COVID-19.

This clone was seen just once. The chain recombines TRBV13 with TRBJ2-7, with TRBD2 identical over 15 bases. Per the germline V gene, CDR1 is PRHDT and CDR2 is FYEKMQ (reference sequence). The CDR3 runs 17 residues. With 5 bases clipped from V and 1 base from J, the junction kept 6 bases outside the gene matches. The CDR3: CASSSGLAGGPSYEQYF. The DNA of the CDR3 is TGTGCCAGCAGCAGTGGACTAGCGGGGGGGCCATCCTACGAGCAGTACTTC.

This clone was counted a single time. The chain is built from TRBV4-2 and TRBJ2-3; 12 bases agree with TRBD2. V trimming: 1 base; J trimming: 2 bases; junction bases outside the gene matches: 10. The V gene's germline CDR1 is LGHNA and CDR2 YNFKEQ. This CDR3 contains 19 residues. DNA for the CDR3: TGTGCCAGCAGCCAAGTGGCCAAACTAGCGGGGGGTGCCACAGATACGCAGTATTTT. It is translated as CASSQVAKLAGGATDTQYF.

The chain uses TRBV13 and TRBJ1-4; no clear D gene. V shed 5 bases and J shed 7 bases, with 8 bases lying between them. Germline loops: CDR1 PRHDT, CDR2 FYEKMQ (reference sequence). This CDR3 contains 12 residues. The CDR3 nucleotides are TGTGCCAGCAGCCCGGGTGGTGAAAAACTGTTTTTT. It encodes CASSPGGEKLFF.

This clone was observed a handful of times. V usage is TRBV6-5 and J usage is TRBJ1-6, with 9 bases identical to TRBD1. The CDR3 spans 15 residues. The germline V gene has CDR1 MNHEY and CDR2 SVGAGI. The trim removed 0 bases at V and 13 bases at J, leaving 7 bases unmatched. The CDR3 bases are TGTGCCAGCAGTTACTCGGGACAGGGTTTTACGCCCCTCCACTTT. This encodes CASSYSGQGFTPLHF.

The rearrangement links TRBV6-5 to TRBJ2-2, with a possible D match to TRBD2 (6 bases). This CDR3 has 15 residues. The germline CDR1 and CDR2 sequences are MNHEY and SVGAGI. Trimming pared 9 bases from V and 4 bases from J, leaving 18 bases between. In DNA, the CDR3 is TGTGCCAGTAGGTTCCCCGGGACTTCCACCGGGGAGCTGTTTTTT. Encoded protein: CASRFPGTSTGELFF.

This sequence joins TRBV14 and TRBJ1-4, with 9 positions matching TRBD1. V shed 4 bases, J shed 8 bases, and the junction held 11 bases outside the gene matches. Germline V gene sequence: CDR1 SGHDN, CDR2 FVKESK. This CDR3 contains 16 residues. CDR3 sequence: CASSRRDRALGEKLFF. The CDR3 DNA follows: TGTGCCAGCAGCCGCCGGGACAGGGCCCTTGGGGAAAAACTGTTTTTT.

This clone was found once. The chain carries TRBV30 and TRBJ2-1; 7 bases agree with TRBD2. This CDR3 comprises 14 residues. Trimming cost V 2 bases and J 0 bases; bases outside gene matches: 1. In germline, CDR1 is GTSNPN, CDR2 SVGIG (reference sequence). The CDR3 here is CAWSRDYSYNEQFF. CDR3 coding DNA: TGTGCCTGGAGTCGGGACTACTCCTACAATGAGCAGTTCTTC.

The J gene is TRBJ1-1, the V gene TRBV7-2; D uncertain. The germline gives CDR1 SGHTA, CDR2 FQGNSA. CDR3 length: 17 residues. V was cut by 6 bases and J by 0 bases, with 20 bases left in between. The CDR3 sequence is CASSLALPGFVNTEAFF. The CDR3 nucleotides are TGTGCCAGCAGTCTCGCCCTGCCAGGTTTTGTGAACACTGAAGCTTTCTTT.

This chain uses TRBV6-1 with TRBJ1-5; 8 bases fit TRBD1. Germline trimming cut 3 bases from V and 4 bases from J; bases unmatched to any gene: 5. The CDR3 has 15 amino acids. Germline V gene data show CDR1 as MNHNS and CDR2 as SASEGT. CDR3 sequence reads: CASSEIRQGNQPQHF. The CDR3 bases are TGTGCCAGCAGTGAGATACGACAGGGGAATCAGCCCCAGCATTTT.

This rearrangement joins TRBV25-1 to TRBJ2-7; D is unresolved. CDR3 length: 12 residues. V lost 4 bases, J lost 3 bases, and 7 bases lay in between. Per the germline V gene, CDR1 is MGHDK and CDR2 is SYGVNS. The CDR3 protein is CASSAVLYEQYF. CDR3 bases: TGTGCCAGCAGTGCGGTCCTCTACGAGCAGTACTTC.

This clone was picked up one time. The junction does not match germline at one end; this may be a read error. This chain joins TRBV6-5 and TRBJ2-1; TRBD1 matches at 8 bases. This CDR3 is 15 amino acids long. CDR1 MNHEY and CDR2 SVGAGI come from the germline V gene. CDR3 DNA: TGTGCCAGCAGTTTTTCAGGGGGCTCCAACAATGAGCAGTTCTTC. Translation gives CASSFSGGSNNEQFF.

Only one count was recorded for this clone. The chain has TRBV30 and TRBJ1-3; 7 bases map to TRBD1. The CDR3 contains 16 residues. The junction had 12 bases not matched to a gene; V was cut back by 3 bases and J by 4 bases. In germline, CDR1 is GTSNPN, CDR2 SVGIG (reference sequence). The CDR3 DNA reads TGTGCCTGGAGAGTCCCGGGACAGATAAGAGGAAACACCATATATTTT. Its protein is CAWRVPGQIRGNTIYF. Variable domain in full (rest from reference TRBV30 and TRBJ1-3): SQTIHQWPATLVQPVGSPLSLECTVEGTSNPNLYWYRQAAGRGLQLLFYSVGIGQISSEVPQNLSASRPQDRQFILSSKKLLLSDSGFYLCAWRVPGQIRGNTIYFGEGSWLTVV.

The chain carries TRBV4-1 and TRBJ2-7, with D tentatively TRBD1 (5 bases). Germline V gene lookup returns CDR1 MGHRA and CDR2 YSYEKL. V was shortened by 1 base and J by 7 bases, with 14 bases between the two germline ends. CDR3 size: 14 residues. DNA for the CDR3: TGCGCCAGCAGCCAAGCAGGGAAGCCTCGGGAGCAGTACTTC. It yields the protein CASSQAGKPREQYF.

The J gene is TRBJ1-2, the V gene TRBV19; D unresolved. CDR3 size: 13 residues. V dropped 2 bases and J dropped 2 bases, with 6 bases sitting between them. Germline V CDR1 and CDR2: LNHDA, SQIVND (reference sequence). CDR3 in amino acids: CASSIPGNYGYTF. The CDR3 DNA reads TGTGCCAGTAGTATACCGGGAAACTATGGCTACACCTTC.

This sequence joins TRBV30 and TRBJ1-3; D is possibly TRBD1 (6 bases). The V end lost 0 bases, the J end lost 2 bases, and 11 bases lay between the germline ends. CDR3 length: 15 residues. CDR1 GTSNPN and CDR2 SVGIG come from the germline V gene (reference sequence). The CDR3 DNA reads as TGTGCCTGGAGTGTAGGGTCAGGGGCTGGAAACACCATATATTTT. Translating it yields CAWSVGSGAGNTIYF. The entire variable domain, with the rest obtained from reference TRBV30 and TRBJ1-3, is as follows: SQTIHQWPATLVQPVGSPLSLECTVEGTSNPNLYWYRQAAGRGLQLLFYSVGIGQISSEVPQNLSASRPQDRQFILSSKKLLLSDSGFYLCAWSVGSGAGNTIYFGEGSWLTVV.

This clone was seen more than once but under ten times. The V and J genes are TRBV4-1 and TRBJ2-4; TRBD2 matches 11 bases. This CDR3 has 16 amino acids. CDR1 is MGHRA, CDR2 YSYEKL, per germline. Trimming cost V 0 bases and J 4 bases; bases outside gene matches: 2. The CDR3 region is CASSQEASGGKNIQYF. CDR3 DNA sequence: TGCGCCAGCAGCCAAGAAGCTAGCGGGGGGAAAAACATTCAGTACTTC.

This clone was seen once. The chain combines TRBV5-4 with TRBJ2-5, with 10 bases that match TRBD2. The CDR3 is 14 residues long. The germline CDR1 and CDR2 sequences are SGHNT and YYREEE (reference sequence). J was trimmed by 7 bases and V by 7 bases; bases with no gene match: 10. CDR3 loop: CASSVAGGPWTQYF. The CDR3 region has the DNA TGTGCCAGCTCAGTAGCGGGGGGCCCGTGGACCCAGTACTTC.

The chain joins TRBV2 to TRBJ2-1; the D gene is possibly TRBD1 (5 bases). The CDR3 has 11 amino acids. Between the trimmed V and J ends, which lost 7 bases and 10 bases, there was a span of 11 bases. Germline CDR1 SNHLY, CDR2 FYNNEI. The DNA for the CDR3 is TGTGCCAGCAACCGGCAGGGCGAGCAGTTCTTC. Translated, it gives CASNRQGEQFF.

The rearrangement links TRBV5-1 to TRBJ2-5; 10 positions match TRBD1. The length of the CDR3 is 13 residues. After removal of 4 bases from V and 5 bases from J, the junction contained 2 bases not matched to a gene. Germline loops: CDR1 SGHRS, CDR2 YFSETQ. CDR3 coding DNA: TGCGCCAGCAGCCCGGACAGGGGGGAGACCCAGTACTTC. Its translation is CASSPDRGETQYF.

This clone was picked up one time. Sequence at one end of the junction differs from germline and may be a read error. This rearrangement joins TRBV5-8 to TRBJ2-5; D not certain. Per the germline V gene, CDR1 is SGHTS and CDR2 is YDEGEE. The CDR3 length is 13 residues. The CDR3 loop is CASGLHGQETQYF. CDR3 nucleotides: TGTGCCAGCGGCTTGCACGGTCAAGAGACCCAGTACTTC.

This clone was detected once. V usage is TRBV24-1 and J usage is TRBJ2-1; 9 bases map to TRBD2. Per the germline V gene, CDR1 is KGHDR and CDR2 is SFDVKD. This CDR3 contains 15 residues. Trimming at V came to 9 bases and at J to 2 bases, leaving 7 bases not matched to a gene. Here the CDR3 reads CATALSGGTYNEQFF. The DNA of the CDR3 is TGTGCCACCGCCCTTAGCGGGGGCACCTACAATGAGCAGTTCTTC.

This chain uses TRBV7-9 with TRBJ2-5; 7 nucleotides line up with TRBD1. CDR3 length: 17 residues. In germline, CDR1 is SEHNR, CDR2 FQNEAQ (reference sequence). V shed 5 bases, J shed 1 base, and the junction held 13 bases outside the gene matches. CDR3 bases: TGTGCCAGCAGCACACCACTGACAGGGACCCTCCAAGAGACCCAGTACTTC. Translation gives CASSTPLTGTLQETQYF.

V is TRBV7-8 and J is TRBJ2-2; TRBD1 matches at 10 bases. Germline CDR1 reads SGHVS; CDR2 reads FQNEAQ. Unmatched junction bases numbered 4, after V lost 4 bases and J lost 5 bases. The CDR3 runs 15 residues. The DNA of the CDR3 is TGTGCCAGCAGCTCGGGGGACAGGGGTACCGGGGAGCTGTTTTTT. Amino acids: CASSSGDRGTGELFF.

The chain links TRBV19 to TRBJ1-1, with 10 bases lining up with TRBD1. In germline, CDR1 is LNHDA, CDR2 SQIVND (reference sequence). After removal of 6 bases from V and 0 bases from J, the junction contained 7 bases not matched to a gene. There are 16 residues in the CDR3. CDR3 DNA sequence: TGTGCCAGTAGCATCGGACAGGGGGTCATGAACACTGAAGCTTTCTTT. Protein product: CASSIGQGVMNTEAFF.

This clone was observed once. The rearrangement joins TRBV4-2 to TRBJ2-3; 10 bases agree with TRBD2. The CDR3 extends over 18 amino acids. V was clipped by 4 bases and J by 2 bases; unmatched bases: 12. The germline CDR1 and CDR2 sequences are LGHNA and YNFKEQ. The CDR3: CASSRALSGGADTDTQYF. CDR3 DNA sequence: TGTGCCAGCAGCCGGGCACTGAGCGGGGGGGCCGACACAGATACGCAGTATTTT.

This sequence joins TRBV2 and TRBJ2-5; TRBD2 matches at 10 bases. Per the germline V gene, CDR1 is SNHLY and CDR2 is FYNNEI. The CDR3 runs to 15 residues. J was trimmed by 2 bases and V by 10 bases; bases with no gene match: 10. CDR3 amino acids: CANRETSGDQETQYF. For the CDR3, the DNA is TGTGCCAACAGGGAAACTAGCGGGGATCAAGAGACCCAGTACTTC.

The chain couples TRBV10-2 to TRBJ1-1; D is unresolved. The V and J ends lost 4 bases and 4 bases respectively, with 10 bases between them. Germline V gives CDR1 WSHSY, CDR2 SAAADI. The CDR3 consists of 13 residues. The CDR3 nucleotides are TGCGCCAGCAGTGTTAAAGGGAGCACTGAAGCTTTCTTT. This sequence encodes CASSVKGSTEAFF.

The sample holds one count of this clone. V gene TRBV3-1 (or the pseudogene TRBV3-2) combines with J gene TRBJ2-1, with a possible D match to TRBD2 (6 bases). With 2 bases removed from V and 7 bases from J, the gap between germline ends came to 9 bases. The CDR3 spans 13 residues. Germline CDR1 LGHDT, CDR2 YNNKEL (reference sequence). The CDR3 sequence is CASSQRGGNEQFF. CDR3 nucleotide sequence: TGTGCCAGCAGCCAACGTGGGGGGAATGAGCAGTTCTTC.

The rearrangement links TRBV19 to TRBJ2-3; TRBD1 might be the D (5 bases). Germline V gene lookup returns CDR1 LNHDA and CDR2 SQIVND (reference sequence). V was clipped by 6 bases and J by 1 base, with 11 bases between them. The CDR3 sequence is 14 residues long. CDR3 region: CASSVGLGTDTQYF. CDR3 bases: TGTGCCAGTAGCGTGGGGCTGGGCACAGATACGCAGTATTTT.